The T cell receptor beta chain under discussion was sequenced for a study of shared clonotypes between healthy human individuals (dated by TCRdb to the early 2020s). Context from the whole study: Three men and a couple of women, aged 18 to 49 years, made up the cohort. Per donor, three plates each were used for CD4 naive and CD4 memory, two for CD8 naive, and one for CD8 memory. The study deeply sequenced blood TCR repertoires of about five healthy adults to estimate repertoire size and the extent of clonotype sharing between individuals. Different laboratories and diverse techniques were used to prepare libraries and sequence TCR repertoires, to increase sequencing depth and limit assay-specific biases. Leukapheresis yielded between about 0.9 and 10 billion PBMCs per donor.

The CDR3 goes from the cysteine to the phenylalanine over 15 residues. Kept here is only the CDR3 DNA, which spans 45 bases and is read in frame from base 1. As encoded in the germline V gene, CDR1 is SGHVS while CDR2 is FNYEAQ. Ends trimmed: V by 5 bases, J by 5 bases; bases unmatched to a gene: 10. Points on this clone: The antigen it recognizes is unknown. Within one base of it there is no much larger clone, and no base qualities were kept.

Study-wide conclusions, independent of this receptor: Roughly 5% of naive CD4, 3.5% of naive CD8, 2.3% of memory CD4, and approximately 0.39% of memory CD8 clonotypes were shared across a few donors. Compared with non-shared clonotypes, clonotypes shared by all four sorted-subset donors had higher generation probabilities. Incomplete sequencing was indicated by rarefaction of sorted-subset datasets, despite the large sequencing depth. Only blood was sampled, and tissue TCR repertoires likely differ from those in blood. Naive subsets generally had larger estimated clonotype richness than memory subsets. Pairwise subsampling indicated that sequencing depth was expected to affect the degree of clonotype sharing among donors. Because the study included only a small number of donors, the genetic and exposure-history diversity represented was limited.

TCR CDR3 regions were amplified from genomic DNA by multiplex PCR using the deep immunoSEQ assay. Extracted genomic DNA from each cell subset was spread evenly across all wells of several immunoSEQ 96-well plates, with each plate serving as a replicate. For sorted subsets, 150 to 250 ng of genomic DNA, equivalent to around 30,000 T cell genomes, went into each replicate PCR. The purified libraries were quantified using a Qubit 3.0 fluorometer, sized with a Bioanalyzer 2100, and then quantified again using the KAPA Library Quantification kit. Every immunoSEQ 96-well plate was sequenced on a separate single-read 150-cycle Illumina NextSeq 550 flow cell. In the authors' own workflow: Because only junctional sequences without quality scores were contained in the immunoSEQ output, filtering matching that applied to full-length reads could not be performed. To assign V/J genes and CDR3, sequences were annotated against IMGT germline references using PyIR, a Python wrapper for IgBLAST v1.9. Any read was removed if the V/J assignment was weak (E-value above 1e-6), the CDR3 was missing, or the read contained stop codons, out-of-frame junctions, or ambiguous translated residues. V3J clonotypes were defined as sequences sharing the same inferred V gene, J gene, and CDR3 amino acid sequence. Percentage overlap between repertoires was calculated by dividing the number of shared unique clonotypes by the size of the smaller repertoire. Repertoire richness was assessed with RTK rarefaction, the Chao1 estimator, and Recon v2.1 estimates of unobserved clonotypes. Generation probabilities for all TCRbeta clonotypes obtained by the gDNA method from a handful of donors were computed using OLGA. The table comes from immuneACCESS by way of TCRdb, which keeps in-frame sequences with V and J called. Part of the clones is missing from these tables; in studies checked, under half for an unresolved V gene and the rest for unknown reasons. V and J calls and clone size come straight from that table; D and trimming were deduced from the DNA. The sample table lists roughly 2,300,000 clones, 85% to 95% of them with a count of one. The ten largest clonotypes hold around 0.35% of the sample.

The donors were healthy, HIV-negative adults with no recently reported acute infections or vaccinations. Every donor was a Caucasian adult living in Nashville, Tennessee, USA. CD4+ T cells were enriched through magnetic negative selection, after which naive cells were positively selected on CD45RA and the remaining negative fraction served as the memory subset. Blood was collected by leukapheresis, and PBMCs were isolated by Ficoll-Histopaque density gradient centrifugation and then cryopreserved in liquid nitrogen vapor phase. Analytical flow cytometry was used to check the purity and quantity of every magnetically sorted T cell population. Genomic DNA was isolated from each sorted fraction and quantified by UV absorbance on a Nanodrop 2000c.

The receptor was derived from a young man in good health. Some clones in this sample may be carry-over from other donors' samples. The V gene is TRBV7-6 and the J gene is TRBJ2-5, with 8 middle bases fitting TRBD2. The sequencing sample was made of naive CD4+ T cells from PBMCs. The sample's cell subset or site label is to be understood as: CD45RA+ positively selected. CDR3 loop: CASSAPTSGWETQYF. The DNA sequence follows: TGTGCCAGCAGCGCCCCTACTAGCGGCTGGGAGACCCAGTACTTC.